A single TCR beta chain is shown here with its context. The antigen is undetermined. Distinct nucleotide sequences in the sample also encode this CDR3. PCR used 60 Vbeta primers and 13 Jbeta primers. Assay used: immunoSEQ multiplex PCR; TCRdb lists only in-frame clones, some missing. The sample lists 150,000 to 200,000 clones; 80% were seen once. This entry comes from a study of cytomegalovirus exposure and HLA in healthy donors. The study, taken as a whole, reports: Later analysis suggested most CMV-associated TCR beta chains were HLA-restricted. Exclusion applied to some V segments, including TRBV6-2 and TRBV6-3, as they were indistinguishable. Beyond CMV serostatus, there was no information to go on about immune exposure.

Germline values: CDR1 SGHDT, CDR2 YYEEEE. There are 15 residues in the CDR3. J was trimmed by 3 bases and V by 0 bases; bases with no gene match: 2. Sample: PBMCs. This chain joins TRBV5-6 and TRBJ2-7; 11 bases align to TRBD1. The receptor was derived from a man aged 18 to 30 in good health and CMV-seropositive. CDR3 nucleotide sequence: TGTGCCAGCAGCTTGGGGACAGGGGGCCGCTACGAGCAGTACTTC. Its translation is CASSLGTGGRYEQYF.